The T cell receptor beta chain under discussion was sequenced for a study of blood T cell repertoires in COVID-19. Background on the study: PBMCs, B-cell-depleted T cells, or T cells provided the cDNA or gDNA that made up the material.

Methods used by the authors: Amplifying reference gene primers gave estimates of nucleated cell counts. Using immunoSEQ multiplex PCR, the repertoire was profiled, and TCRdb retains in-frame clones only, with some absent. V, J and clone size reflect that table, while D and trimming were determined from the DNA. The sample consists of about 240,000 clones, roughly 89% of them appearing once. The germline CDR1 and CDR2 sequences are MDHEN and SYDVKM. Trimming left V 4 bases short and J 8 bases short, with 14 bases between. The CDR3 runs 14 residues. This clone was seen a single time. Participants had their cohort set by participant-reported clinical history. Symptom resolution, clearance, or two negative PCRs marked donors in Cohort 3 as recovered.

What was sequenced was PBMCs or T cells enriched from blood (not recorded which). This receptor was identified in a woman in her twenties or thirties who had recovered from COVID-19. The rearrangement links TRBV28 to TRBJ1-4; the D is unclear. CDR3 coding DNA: TGTGCCAGCAGTTCACCGGGTCGCGGGGAAAAACTGTTTTTT. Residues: CASSSPGRGEKLFF.